This T cell receptor (beta chain) appears in the sequencing data of a study of T cell responses to AZD1222 COVID-19 vaccine. TCRdb's copy holds only in-frame clones and misses some; the assay was immunoSEQ multiplex PCR. The sample has 100,000 or so clones, almost 85% seen once; the top ten hold 15% to 20%. Worth noting for this clone: Its antigen remains unidentified.

Study-level points and caveats: It should be noted that donors were predominantly white British and more often female, and clonal diversity was possibly underestimated. Regions 160-218 and 743-854 held dominance among vaccine-associated CD4 TCRs, which spanned spike.

The specimen was peripheral blood, collected on day 0 of AZD1222 vaccination. This receptor was obtained from an adult in good health.

CDR3 amino acids: CASSPSSGSVGYEQYF. The CDR3 coding sequence is TGTGCCAGCAGTCCCTCTAGCGGGAGTGTAGGCTACGAGCAGTACTTC. This chain joins TRBV28 and TRBJ2-7, with 10 bases lining up with TRBD2. This CDR3 is 16 amino acids long. J gave up 3 bases and V 5 bases, and 10 bases lay outside the gene matches. The germline CDR1 and CDR2 sequences are MDHEN and SYDVKM.